A single sample is the source of the 27 T cell receptor beta chains below, sequenced in a study of shared clonotypes between healthy human individuals. Repertoires were generated with immunoSEQ multiplex PCR, while TCRdb's copy carries only in-frame clones and drops some. The sample records some 2,500,000 clones, about nine tenths being singletons. Source material: naive CD4+ T cells from PBMCs. As for subset: CD45RA+ positively selected. The receptors here all came from a man aged 18-30 years in good health. Some clones in this sample may be carry-over from other donors' samples.

The V call is TRBV5-1, the J call TRBJ2-2, with 13 positions matching TRBD2. The CDR3 runs 16 residues. V dropped 4 bases and J dropped 8; count of bases not matched to a gene: 8. Per the germline V gene, CDR1 is SGHRS and CDR2 is YFSETQ. CDR3 coding DNA: TGCGCCAGCAGCCCGGGAGGACTAGCGGGAGAAGGGGAGCTGTTTTTT. This gives the protein CASSPGGLAGEGELFF. Filled out from reference TRBV5-1 and TRBJ2-2, the complete variable domain reads KAGVTQTPRYLIKTRGQQVTLSCSPISGHRSVSWYQQTPGQGLQFLFEYFSETQRNKGNFPGRFSGRQFSNSRSEMNVSTLELGDSALYLCASSPGGLAGEGELFFGEGSRLTVL.

The rearrangement uses TRBV7-6 and TRBJ2-1, with D possibly matching TRBD2 (5 bases). V lost 5 bases and J 0 bases, leaving 11 bases between the germline ends. CDR1 and CDR2 (germline): SGHVS, FNYEAQ. The CDR3 consists of 15 residues. This chain's CDR3 is CASSRGPVSYNEQFF. CDR3 nucleotide sequence: TGTGCCAGCAGCCGCGGGCCAGTCTCCTACAATGAGCAGTTCTTC.

The CDR3 coding sequence is TGTGCCAGCAGCGTAGAGGTTCTGCAATACAATGAGCAGTTCTTC. This sequence encodes CASSVEVLQYNEQFF. The chain is built from TRBV9 and TRBJ2-1, with D unresolved. This CDR3 has 15 residues. Per the germline V gene, CDR1 is SGDLS and CDR2 is YYNGEE. The V end lost 0 bases, the J end lost 4 bases, and 11 bases lay between the germline ends.

V is TRBV6-5 and J is TRBJ2-3, with 9 bases aligning to TRBD1. Germline V gene sequence: CDR1 MNHEY, CDR2 SVGAGI. Trimming cost V 6 bases and J 1 base; bases outside gene matches: 5. CDR3 length: 15 amino acids. The CDR3 reads CASRYRDRGTDTQYF. Written as DNA, the CDR3 is TGTGCCAGCAGGTACCGGGACAGGGGCACAGATACGCAGTATTTT.

In its sample, this clone was seen a few times. CDR3 coding DNA: TGCAGTGCTAGATGGGGCGGACTGGCTTTCTTT. This gives the protein CSARWGGLAFF. J is TRBJ1-1 and V is TRBV20-1, with a possible D match to TRBD1 (5 bases). Trimming stripped 2 bases from V and 11 bases from J, with 12 bases between. Looked up from germline, CDR1 is DFQATT and CDR2 is SNEGSKA (reference sequence). This CDR3 is 11 amino acids long.

In this sample, this clone turned up once. V gene TRBV30 combines with J gene TRBJ1-2, with D perhaps TRBD1 (6 bases). The CDR3 is 15 residues long. The V and J ends lost 2 bases and 0 bases respectively, with 13 bases between them. Germline loops: CDR1 GTSNPN, CDR2 SVGIG (reference sequence). The CDR3 here is CAWSPMTGANYGYTF. The CDR3 DNA reads TGTGCCTGGAGTCCAATGACAGGAGCTAACTATGGCTACACCTTC. Full variable domain (remainder filled in from reference TRBV30 and TRBJ1-2): SQTIHQWPATLVQPVGSPLSLECTVEGTSNPNLYWYRQAAGRGLQLLFYSVGIGQISSEVPQNLSASRPQDRQFILSSKKLLLSDSGFYLCAWSPMTGANYGYTFGSGTRLTVV.

The genes are TRBV2 and TRBJ2-7, with TRBD2 matching over 9 bases. The germline V gene has CDR1 SNHLY and CDR2 FYNNEI. The CDR3 loop spans 15 amino acids. With V trimmed by 4 bases and J by 2 bases, 6 bases remained unmatched. In DNA, the CDR3 is TGTGCCAGCAGTGTCGGTTTAGCGGGAGCCTACGAGCAGTACTTC. Translated: CASSVGLAGAYEQYF.

The chain's CDR3 is CAISDGQNQETQYF. CDR3 coding DNA: TGTGCCATCAGTGACGGACAGAACCAAGAGACCCAGTACTTC. V and J are TRBV10-3 and TRBJ2-5; tentative D call: TRBD1 (6 bases). There are 14 residues in the CDR3. Germline-derived CDR1 and CDR2 are ENHRY and SYGVKD. The V and J ends lost 3 bases and 0 bases respectively, with 8 bases between them.

This rearrangement joins TRBV11-2 to TRBJ2-3; perhaps TRBD2 as D (6 bases). V was pared by 2 bases and J by 0 bases, with 12 bases between. CDR1 and CDR2 (germline): SGHAT, FQNNGV. This CDR3 spans 16 amino acids. The CDR3 DNA reads as TGTGCCAGCAGCTTAAGCCCGGGACTCAGCACAGATACGCAGTATTTT. The encoded protein is CASSLSPGLSTDTQYF. The full variable domain, its missing parts supplied by reference TRBV11-2 and TRBJ2-3, is EAGVAQSPRYKIIEKRQSVAFWCNPISGHATLYWYQQILGQGPKLLIQFQNNGVVDDSQLPKDRFSAERLKGVDSTLKIQPAKLEDSAVYLCASSLSPGLSTDTQYFGPGTRLTVL.

The CDR3 DNA is TGTGCCAGCACCGAGGGAAGGAACCCCATACGAAAGCAGTACTTC. Translation: CASTEGRNPIRKQYF. This chain connects TRBV28 to TRBJ2-7, with D possibly TRBD2 on 5 matching bases. Per germline, CDR1 MDHEN and CDR2 SYDVKM. Deletions cut 7 bases from V and 8 bases from J, with 24 bases between. The CDR3 loop spans 15 amino acids.

V gene TRBV9 combines with J gene TRBJ2-5; TRBD2 matches at 8 bases. Germline CDR1 and CDR2: SGDLS and YYNGEE. The CDR3 has 16 residues. With 0 bases clipped from V and 5 bases from J, the junction kept 9 bases outside the gene matches. As DNA, the CDR3 is TGTGCCAGCAGCGTAGGGCCCCAAGCGGGAGATGAGACCCAGTACTTC. Its protein is CASSVGPQAGDETQYF. The full variable domain, its missing parts supplied by reference TRBV9 and TRBJ2-5, is DSGVTQTPKHLITATGQRVTLRCSPRSGDLSVYWYQQSLDQGLQFLIQYYNGEERAKGNILERFSAQQFPDLHSELNLSSLELGDSALYFCASSVGPQAGDETQYFGPGTRLLVL.

This chain connects TRBV29-1 to TRBJ2-7; 10 bases map to TRBD1. This CDR3 is 15 amino acids long. Unmatched junction bases numbered 9, after V lost 4 bases and J lost 3 bases. CDR1 is SQVTM and CDR2 is ANQGSEA in the germline V gene. The CDR3: CSVGGSGQGFYEQYF. The CDR3 bases are TGCAGCGTTGGCGGGTCGGGACAGGGGTTCTACGAGCAGTACTTC.

V is TRBV4-2 and J is TRBJ2-3; 14 bases line up with TRBD2. The CDR3 has 19 amino acids. The junction had 12 bases not matched to a gene; V was cut back by 2 bases and J by 5 bases. CDR1 and CDR2 (germline): LGHNA, YNFKEQ. The CDR3 sequence: CASSQRLWGLAGDLDTQYF. The CDR3 DNA sequence: TGTGCCAGCAGCCAAAGGCTGTGGGGACTAGCGGGAGACCTAGATACGCAGTATTTT.

The rearrangement uses TRBV11-2 and TRBJ2-1; D not certain. V was trimmed by 5 bases and J by 15 bases, leaving 17 bases between them. There are 12 residues in the CDR3. Germline V lookup: CDR1 SGHAT, CDR2 FQNNGV. The CDR3 protein is CASSVTSLRWFF. For the CDR3, the DNA is TGTGCCAGCAGCGTGACTTCGCTACGTTGGTTCTTC.

This chain links TRBV7-9 with TRBJ2-3, with D uncertain. The CDR3 covers 15 residues. Germline CDR1 reads SEHNR; CDR2 reads FQNEAQ (reference sequence). V was clipped by 5 bases and J by 0 bases, with 12 bases between them. DNA of the CDR3: TGTGCCAGCAGCCCAAGCGAGTACAGCACAGATACGCAGTATTTT. Translation gives CASSPSEYSTDTQYF.

The chain uses TRBV6-5 and TRBJ1-2; 11 nucleotides align to TRBD1. Germline loops: CDR1 MNHEY, CDR2 SVGAGI. This CDR3 has 15 amino acids. V lost 0 bases and J lost 7; bases outside the gene matches: 4. CDR3 protein: CASSYSDRGPGGYTF. Here the CDR3 DNA reads TGTGCCAGCAGTTACTCGGACAGGGGGCCGGGTGGCTACACCTTC.

The chain joins TRBV2 to TRBJ2-5, with D possibly TRBD1 on 5 matching bases. The CDR3 has 14 amino acids. Between the trimmed V and J ends, which lost 4 bases and 3 bases, there was a span of 12 bases. Germline V lookup: CDR1 SNHLY, CDR2 FYNNEI. The CDR3 reads CASSGRREKETQYF. CDR3 coding DNA: TGTGCCAGCAGTGGTCGCAGGGAAAAAGAGACCCAGTACTTC. The complete variable domain, with remaining parts taken from reference TRBV2 and TRBJ2-5, reads EPEVTQTPSHQVTQMGQEVILRCVPISNHLYFYWYRQILGQKVEFLVSFYNNEISEKSEIFDDQFSVERPDGSNFTLKIRSTKLEDSAMYFCASSGRREKETQYFGPGTRLLVL.

The chain links TRBV28 to TRBJ2-7; D remains ambiguous. Trimming left V 7 bases short and J 0 bases short, with 19 bases between. The CDR3 is 16 amino acids. In germline, CDR1 is MDHEN, CDR2 SYDVKM. The chain's CDR3 is CASNELGPTISYEQYF. Written as DNA, the CDR3 is TGTGCCAGCAACGAGCTTGGACCGACAATCTCCTACGAGCAGTACTTC.

This chain uses TRBV19 with TRBJ1-2; unclear D gene. Trimming left V 5 bases short and J 3 bases short, with 10 bases between. This CDR3 is built from 13 residues. Looked up from germline, CDR1 is LNHDA and CDR2 is SQIVND (reference sequence). The CDR3 is CASSPGPYYGYTF. In DNA form, the CDR3 reads TGTGCCAGTAGTCCCGGGCCCTACTATGGCTACACCTTC.

The CDR3 nucleotides read TGTGCCAGCAGCCGATTTCAGGGTGGAGGGCCGAACACCGGGGAGCTGTTTTTT. The encoded protein is CASSRFQGGGPNTGELFF. The chain couples TRBV7-3 to TRBJ2-2; a weak D match, TRBD2 (6 bases). This CDR3 region has 18 residues. Germline V gene sequence: CDR1 SGHTA, CDR2 FQGTGA. V was trimmed by 5 bases and J by 0 bases, leaving 19 bases between them.

The chain links TRBV6-5 to TRBJ1-5, with TRBD1 matching 9 bases. This CDR3 is built from 15 residues. The V and J ends lost 6 bases and 2 bases, in that order; junction bases with no gene match: 5. The germline CDR1 and CDR2 sequences are MNHEY and SVGAGI. Here the CDR3 reads CASSSGTGRNQPQHF. For the CDR3, the DNA is TGTGCCAGCAGCTCCGGGACAGGGCGCAATCAGCCCCAGCATTTT.

This sequence joins TRBV7-2 and TRBJ2-1; 7 bases are shared with TRBD2. The V and J ends lost 3 bases and 8 bases, in that order; junction bases with no gene match: 13. This CDR3 spans 16 amino acids. Germline CDR1 and CDR2: SGHTA and FQGNSA. The CDR3 here is CASSFRRDYRGDEQFF. CDR3 sequence (DNA): TGTGCCAGCAGCTTTCGCCGGGACTATAGAGGAGATGAGCAGTTCTTC.

This clone was observed once. V usage is TRBV15 and J usage is TRBJ1-1; TRBD1 might be the D (6 bases). CDR1 is LNHNV and CDR2 is YYDKDF in the germline V gene (reference sequence). This CDR3 has 11 amino acids. V was cut by 5 bases and J by 8 bases, with 9 bases left in between. This chain's CDR3 is CATSSGQEAFF. The CDR3 coding sequence is TGTGCCACCAGCTCGGGACAAGAAGCTTTCTTT.

The chain employs TRBV29-1 and TRBJ1-4; D is unresolved. This CDR3 region has 13 residues. Trimming removed 4 bases from V and 0 bases from J, with 6 bases in between. Germline V gives CDR1 SQVTM, CDR2 ANQGSEA. CDR3 protein: CSVVGATNEKLFF. CDR3 in DNA: TGCAGCGTTGTAGGCGCAACTAATGAAAAACTGTTTTTT.

The gene calls are TRBV5-6 and TRBJ2-3; 13 nucleotides align to TRBD2. Trimming cost V 7 bases and J 4 bases; bases outside gene matches: 9. Germline V gene data show CDR1 as SGHDT and CDR2 as YYEEEE. The CDR3 is 16 amino acids. CDR3 protein: CASAGLAGVGADTQYF. The CDR3 coding sequence is TGTGCCAGCGCCGGACTAGCGGGAGTGGGTGCAGATACGCAGTATTTT.

A remark on this clone: One end of the junction does not line up with germline, which may come from a read error. The chain combines TRBV2 with TRBJ2-7; TRBD2 might be the D (6 bases). In germline, CDR1 is SNHLY, CDR2 FYNNEI. The CDR3 spans 13 residues. CDR3 sequence: CASSEVGLASVRF. For the CDR3, the DNA is TGTGCCAGCAGTGAAGTGGGCCTCGCTAGCGTCCGGTTC.

Comment on this clone: Other nucleotide sequences from this sample produce the same CDR3. V is TRBV29-1 and J is TRBJ1-1; unclear D gene. This CDR3 region has 13 residues. Per germline, CDR1 SQVTM and CDR2 ANQGSEA. V was clipped by 4 bases and J by 0 bases, with 9 bases between them. CDR3 in amino acids: CSVGGRMNTEAFF. CDR3 in DNA: TGCAGCGTTGGCGGTCGAATGAACACTGAAGCTTTCTTT.